These T cell receptor beta chains were read from a single sample in a study of T-cell reconstitution after alpha-beta-depleted transplantation in children. Via MiXCR, TCRdb re-called the PCR reads, giving one row per CDR3 protein. Among a few hundred thousand distinct CDR3 sequences listed, 9.7% were seen once. Here the sequenced sample was PBMCs from the stem cell graft donor, taken from the stem cell graft. These receptor sequences come from a human donor who donated a stem cell graft to a child with SCID. CDR3s include the opening cysteine and the closing phenylalanine or tryptophan. A D gene is named only where the DNA matches it firmly. Size tells how often a clone was seen (once, few, many) or the class of an expanded clone, and some rows leave it out.

v_call: TRBV5-1; j_call: TRBJ2-1; d_call: .; cdr3_length: 13; clone_size: .; cdr3_aa: CASSPGTAGEQFF; cdr3_nt: TGCGCCAGCAGCCCGGGGACAGCGGGTGAGCAGTTCTTC
v_call: TRBV5-6; j_call: TRBJ1-1; d_call: .; cdr3_length: 11; clone_size: many; cdr3_aa: CASSFRTEAFF; cdr3_nt: TGTGCCAGCAGCTTTCGAACTGAAGCTTTCTTT
v_call: TRBV4-2; j_call: TRBJ2-5; d_call: TRBD2; cdr3_length: 16; clone_size: many; cdr3_aa: CASSQDLRGDQETQYF; cdr3_nt: TGTGCCAGCAGCCAAGATCTCCGGGGGGATCAAGAGACCCAGTACTTC
v_call: TRBV12-3/TRBV12-4; j_call: TRBJ1-2; d_call: .; cdr3_length: 14; clone_size: many; cdr3_aa: CASSLRDLLEGYTF; cdr3_nt: TGTGCCAGCAGTTTACGGGACCTCTTAGAAGGCTACACCTTC
v_call: TRBV19; j_call: TRBJ2-7; d_call: .; cdr3_length: 15; clone_size: many; cdr3_aa: CASSLQGIGSYEQYF; cdr3_nt: TGTGCCAGTAGTCTTCAGGGGATTGGGTCCTACGAGCAGTACTTC
v_call: TRBV24-1; j_call: TRBJ2-3; d_call: .; cdr3_length: 12; clone_size: many; cdr3_aa: CATRGATDTQYF; cdr3_nt: TGTGCCACCCGTGGGGCGACAGATACGCAGTATTTT
v_call: TRBV7-2; j_call: TRBJ1-2; d_call: .; cdr3_length: 15; clone_size: many; cdr3_aa: CASSLALSTHYGYTF; cdr3_nt: TGTGCCAGCAGCTTAGCGCTTAGCACCCACTATGGCTACACCTTC
v_call: TRBV7-9; j_call: TRBJ2-1; d_call: .; cdr3_length: 14; clone_size: .; cdr3_aa: CASSLPGHYNEQFF; cdr3_nt: TGTGCCAGCAGCTTACCAGGACATTACAATGAGCAGTTCTTC
v_call: TRBV2; j_call: TRBJ1-5; d_call: .; cdr3_length: 14; clone_size: many; cdr3_aa: CASSEASGDQPQHF; cdr3_nt: TGTGCCAGCAGTGAAGCCAGCGGGGATCAGCCCCAGCATTTT
v_call: TRBV10-3; j_call: TRBJ1-2; d_call: .; cdr3_length: 14; clone_size: many; cdr3_aa: CAISEPGNFYGYTF; cdr3_nt: TGTGCCATCAGTGAGCCAGGGAACTTTTATGGCTACACCTTC
v_call: TRBV5-1; j_call: TRBJ2-5; d_call: TRBD2; cdr3_length: 15; clone_size: many; cdr3_aa: CASSKGLAPEETQYF; cdr3_nt: TGCGCCAGCAGCAAAGGACTAGCACCAGAAGAGACCCAGTACTTC
v_call: TRBV5-1; j_call: TRBJ2-2; d_call: .; cdr3_length: 13; clone_size: many; cdr3_aa: CASSLKSTGELFF; cdr3_nt: TGCGCCAGCAGCCTAAAGTCAACCGGGGAGCTGTTTTTT
v_call: TRBV2; j_call: TRBJ2-5; d_call: .; cdr3_length: 13; clone_size: many; cdr3_aa: CASRHRNQETQYF; cdr3_nt: TGTGCCAGCCGACATAGAAACCAAGAGACCCAGTACTTC
v_call: TRBV4-1; j_call: TRBJ1-5; d_call: .; cdr3_length: 18; clone_size: many; cdr3_aa: CASSQVIPYRDSNQPQHF; cdr3_nt: TGCGCCAGCAGCCAAGTGATTCCGTATAGGGACAGCAATCAGCCCCAGCATTTT
v_call: TRBV28; j_call: TRBJ2-7; d_call: TRBD2; cdr3_length: 21; clone_size: many; cdr3_aa: CASSFTTRLYGTSGGSYEQYF; cdr3_nt: TGTGCCAGCAGTTTTACAACAAGACTTTATGGGACTAGCGGGGGGTCCTACGAGCAGTACTTC
v_call: TRBV5-1; j_call: TRBJ2-4; d_call: .; cdr3_length: 17; clone_size: .; cdr3_aa: CASSPVLDLLAKNIQYF; cdr3_nt: TGCGCCAGCAGCCCCGTTCTCGACCTTCTAGCCAAAAACATTCAGTACTTC
v_call: TRBV18; j_call: TRBJ2-7; d_call: .; cdr3_length: 12; clone_size: many; cdr3_aa: CASSPINDEQYF; cdr3_nt: TGTGCCAGCTCACCAATTAATGACGAGCAGTACTTC
v_call: TRBV28; j_call: TRBJ2-4; d_call: TRBD2; cdr3_length: 17; clone_size: few; cdr3_aa: CASTTLAGGLGKNIQYF; cdr3_nt: TGTGCCAGCACGACACTAGCGGGGGGGTTGGGCAAAAACATTCAGTACTTC
v_call: TRBV5-1; j_call: TRBJ1-5; d_call: .; cdr3_length: 14; clone_size: many; cdr3_aa: CASSYEGGMQPQHF; cdr3_nt: TGCGCCAGCAGTTACGAAGGGGGGATGCAGCCCCAGCATTTT
v_call: TRBV5-1; j_call: TRBJ1-6; d_call: .; cdr3_length: 16; clone_size: many; cdr3_aa: CASSLDGGGLGSPLHF; cdr3_nt: TGCGCCAGCAGCTTGGATGGAGGGGGATTAGGTTCACCCCTCCACTTT
v_call: TRBV28; j_call: TRBJ2-3; d_call: .; cdr3_length: 14; clone_size: many; cdr3_aa: CASSSLGGTDTQYF; cdr3_nt: TGTGCCAGCAGTTCCCTCGGCGGGACAGATACGCAGTATTTT
v_call: TRBV5-1; j_call: TRBJ2-7; d_call: .; cdr3_length: 15; clone_size: many; cdr3_aa: CASSLTGIISYEQYF; cdr3_nt: TGCGCCAGCAGCTTGACCGGGATAATCTCCTACGAGCAGTACTTC
v_call: TRBV12-3/TRBV12-4; j_call: TRBJ2-5; d_call: .; cdr3_length: 16; clone_size: many; cdr3_aa: CASSFSGRGYQETQYF; cdr3_nt: TGTGCCAGCAGTTTCAGTGGTAGGGGGTACCAAGAGACCCAGTACTTC
v_call: TRBV24-1; j_call: TRBJ2-1; d_call: .; cdr3_length: 14; clone_size: many; cdr3_aa: CATSAAGQYNEQFF; cdr3_nt: TGTGCCACCAGTGCCGCGGGTCAATACAATGAGCAGTTCTTC
v_call: TRBV5-1; j_call: TRBJ1-1; d_call: .; cdr3_length: 14; clone_size: many; cdr3_aa: CASSLSSGTTEAFF; cdr3_nt: TGCGCCAGCAGCTTGTCATCCGGCACCACTGAAGCTTTCTTT
v_call: TRBV29-1; j_call: TRBJ2-1; d_call: TRBD1; cdr3_length: 13; clone_size: many; cdr3_aa: CSVNRDSYNEQFF; cdr3_nt: TGCAGCGTTAACCGGGACAGCTACAATGAGCAGTTCTTC
v_call: TRBV20-1; j_call: TRBJ2-3; d_call: TRBD2; cdr3_length: 15; clone_size: many; cdr3_aa: CSAPQSGGPTDTQYF; cdr3_nt: TGCAGTGCACCCCAAAGCGGGGGGCCCACAGATACGCAGTATTTT
v_call: TRBV12-3/TRBV12-4; j_call: TRBJ2-1; d_call: .; cdr3_length: 12; clone_size: many; cdr3_aa: CATLAGGNEQFF; cdr3_nt: TGTGCCACACTAGCTGGGGGGAATGAGCAGTTCTTC
v_call: TRBV7-8; j_call: TRBJ2-3; d_call: TRBD2; cdr3_length: 18; clone_size: many; cdr3_aa: CASIPGTSGDPTTDTQYF; cdr3_nt: TGTGCCAGCATTCCCGGGACTAGCGGGGACCCGACCACAGATACGCAGTATTTT
v_call: TRBV6-2/TRBV6-3; j_call: TRBJ2-1; d_call: TRBD1; cdr3_length: 16; clone_size: .; cdr3_aa: CASSYPITGVRNEQFF; cdr3_nt: TGTGCCAGCAGTTACCCGATCACAGGGGTGAGGAATGAGCAGTTCTTC
v_call: TRBV12-3/TRBV12-4; j_call: TRBJ2-1; d_call: TRBD1; cdr3_length: 17; clone_size: many; cdr3_aa: CASSSYRGEGSYNEQFF; cdr3_nt: TGTGCCAGCAGTTCGTACAGGGGAGAGGGCTCCTACAATGAGCAGTTCTTC
v_call: TRBV5-1; j_call: TRBJ2-2; d_call: .; cdr3_length: 16; clone_size: many; cdr3_aa: CASSLGAAIGTGELFF; cdr3_nt: TGCGCCAGCAGCTTGGGCGCCGCGATTGGCACCGGGGAGCTGTTTTTT
v_call: TRBV18; j_call: TRBJ1-2; d_call: .; cdr3_length: 16; clone_size: many; cdr3_aa: CASSPQDLTPHYGYTF; cdr3_nt: TGTGCCAGCTCACCACAGGACCTAACGCCACACTATGGCTACACCTTC
v_call: TRBV4-3; j_call: TRBJ1-6; d_call: .; cdr3_length: 15; clone_size: many; cdr3_aa: CASSQARQNNSPLHF; cdr3_nt: TGCGCCAGCAGCCAAGCGCGCCAGAATAATTCACCCCTCCACTTT